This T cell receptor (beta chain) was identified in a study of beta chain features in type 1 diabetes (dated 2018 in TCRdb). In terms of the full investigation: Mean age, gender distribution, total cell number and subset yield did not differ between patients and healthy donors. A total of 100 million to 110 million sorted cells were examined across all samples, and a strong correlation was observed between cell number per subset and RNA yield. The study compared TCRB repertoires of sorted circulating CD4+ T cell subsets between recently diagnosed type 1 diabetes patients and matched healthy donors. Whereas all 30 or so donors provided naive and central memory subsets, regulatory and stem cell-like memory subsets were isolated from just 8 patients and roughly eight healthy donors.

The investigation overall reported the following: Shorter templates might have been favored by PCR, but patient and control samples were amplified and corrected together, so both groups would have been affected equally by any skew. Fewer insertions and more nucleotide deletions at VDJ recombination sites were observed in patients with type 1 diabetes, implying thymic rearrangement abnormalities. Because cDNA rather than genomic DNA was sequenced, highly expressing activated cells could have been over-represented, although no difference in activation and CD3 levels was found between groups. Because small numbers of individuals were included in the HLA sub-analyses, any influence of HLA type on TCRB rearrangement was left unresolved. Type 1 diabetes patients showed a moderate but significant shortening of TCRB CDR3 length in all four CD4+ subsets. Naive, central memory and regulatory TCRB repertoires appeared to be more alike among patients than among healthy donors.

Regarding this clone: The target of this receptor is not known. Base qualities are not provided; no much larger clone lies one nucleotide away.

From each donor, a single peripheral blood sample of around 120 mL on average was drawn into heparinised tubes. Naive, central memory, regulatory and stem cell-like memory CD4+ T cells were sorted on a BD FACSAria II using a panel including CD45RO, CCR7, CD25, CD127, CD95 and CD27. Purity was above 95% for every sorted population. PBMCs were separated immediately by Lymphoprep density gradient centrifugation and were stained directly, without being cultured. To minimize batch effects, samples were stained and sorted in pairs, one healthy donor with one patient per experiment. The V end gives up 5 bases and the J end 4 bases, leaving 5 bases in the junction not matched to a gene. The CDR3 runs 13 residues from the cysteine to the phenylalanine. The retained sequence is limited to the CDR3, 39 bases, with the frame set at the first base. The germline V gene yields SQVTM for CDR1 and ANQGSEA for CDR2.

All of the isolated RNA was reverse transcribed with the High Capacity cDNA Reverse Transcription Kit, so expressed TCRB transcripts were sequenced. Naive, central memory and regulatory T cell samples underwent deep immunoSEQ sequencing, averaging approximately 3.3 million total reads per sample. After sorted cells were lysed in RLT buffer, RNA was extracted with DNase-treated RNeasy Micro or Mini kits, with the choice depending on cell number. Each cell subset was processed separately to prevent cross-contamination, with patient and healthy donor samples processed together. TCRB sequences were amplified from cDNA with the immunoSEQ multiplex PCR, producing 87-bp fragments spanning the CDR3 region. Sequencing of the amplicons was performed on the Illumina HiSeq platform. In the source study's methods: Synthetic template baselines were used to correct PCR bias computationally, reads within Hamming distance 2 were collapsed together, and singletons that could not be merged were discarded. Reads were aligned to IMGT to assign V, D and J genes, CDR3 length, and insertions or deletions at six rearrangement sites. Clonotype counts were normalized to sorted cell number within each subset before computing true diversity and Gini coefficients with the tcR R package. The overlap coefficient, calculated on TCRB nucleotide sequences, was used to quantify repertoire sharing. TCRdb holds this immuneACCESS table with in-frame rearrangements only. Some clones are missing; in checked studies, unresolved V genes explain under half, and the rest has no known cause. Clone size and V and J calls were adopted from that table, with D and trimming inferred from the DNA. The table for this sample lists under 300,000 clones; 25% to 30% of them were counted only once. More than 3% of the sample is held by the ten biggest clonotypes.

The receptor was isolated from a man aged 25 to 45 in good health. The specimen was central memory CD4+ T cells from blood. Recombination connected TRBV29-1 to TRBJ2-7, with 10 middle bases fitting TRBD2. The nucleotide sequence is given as TGCAGCGTTCTAAGCGGGGGGGCGTACGAGCAGTACTTC. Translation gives CSVLSGGAYEQYF.